The source of this T cell receptor beta chain is a study of CD8 T cells in ankylosing spondylitis. Study-wide results and limits: Reportedly, disease-linked clones are significantly enriched in ankylosing spondylitis patients' matched synovial fluid. A TCR beta motif of eight highly homologous variants appeared characteristic of ankylosing spondylitis blood.

Worth noting for this clonotype: The antigen is undetermined.

CDR3 length: 16 residues. The germline V gene has CDR1 SGHTA and CDR2 FQGNSA. The V end lost 1 base, the J end lost 5 bases, and 17 bases lay between the germline ends. A quantitative 5'-RACE method, one with molecular barcodes, was used to make TCR beta libraries. A single record per CDR3 protein comes from TCRdb applying MiXCR to the 5' RACE reads. The sample carries a few hundred thousand distinct CDR3 sequences, about 11% recorded once. This receptor was identified in a male donor with ankylosing spondylitis or in good health (not recorded which). The rearrangement joins TRBV7-2 to TRBJ1-1; tentatively, D is TRBD1 (6 bases). The specimen was blood, either unsorted or a sorted T cell fraction (not recorded which). This CDR3 reads CASSLGGGGLGTEAFF. Written as DNA, the CDR3 is TGTGCCAGCAGCTTAGGAGGTGGGGGCTTAGGAACTGAAGCTTTCTTT.